This TCR beta chain was obtained from a study of post-analysis software for immune sequencing data. Study background: Relapsing-remitting, secondary progressive and progressive-relapsing forms made up the multiple sclerosis disease courses. The study, taken as a whole, reports: Compared with controls, patients showed significantly lower normalized Chao1 diversity. The authors found that F measure strongly co-clustered same-batch samples. Patients had higher frequencies than controls of roughly 5 TRBV segments, including TRBV5-6, TRBV5-1 and TRBV20-1.

Trimming left V 4 bases short and J 3 bases short, with 13 bases between. The CDR3 is 15 residues long. Germline V gene data show CDR1 as SGHKS and CDR2 as YYEKEE (reference sequence). As to this clonotype: Antigen: not known.

Sequencing libraries made from TCR beta cDNA carried unique molecular identifiers. TCRdb ran MiXCR on the PCR reads and lists one entry per CDR3 protein. Of hundreds of thousands of distinct CDR3 sequences detected, roughly three fifths appear once; the ten largest clones hold 10% to 12%. The sequence was collected from a girl aged 2 to 10 with multiple sclerosis. V usage is TRBV5-5 and J usage is TRBJ2-2, with unresolved D. The material sequenced was blood. The CDR3 loop reads CASSGRTADTGELFF. The CDR3 DNA follows: TGTGCCAGCAGCGGGCGGACCGCTGACACCGGGGAGCTGTTTTTT. Looking up the rest from reference TRBV5-5 and TRBJ2-2 gives the full variable domain: DAGVTQSPTHLIKTRGQQVTLRCSPISGHKSVSWYQQVLGQGPQFIFQYYEKEERGRGNFPDRFSARQFPNYSSELNVNALLLGDSALYLCASSGRTADTGELFFGEGSRLTVL.